This T cell receptor beta chain stems from a study of regulatory T cells in long-lasting Graves disease. Through Arm-PCR of CDR3 regions and iRepertoire HTBI primers, TCR beta libraries were built. TCRdb redid the calling of the multiplex PCR reads with MiXCR, one entry per CDR3 protein. This sample has roughly 350,000 distinct CDR3 sequences, with under 20% found just once. Time point meaning: newly diagnosed GD, antithyroid drugs for less than 3 months. PBMC-derived RNA was used for the TCR library. Germline CDR1 and CDR2: LNHDA and SQIVND (reference sequence). V was clipped by 1 base and J by 1 base, with 11 bases between them. CDR3 length: 16 residues. The same sample was also used in a study of T cells in Graves' hyperthyroidism and ophthalmopathy.

The source is a woman aged 18-29 years with Graves disease. V usage is TRBV19 and J usage is TRBJ2-4; D not certain. Sequenced material: peripheral blood mononuclear cells (PBMCs), taken at new diagnosis, from a patient treated with antithyroid drugs. CDR3 nucleotide sequence: TGTGCCAGTAGTATAGTATCTTGGTCGGCCAAAAACATTCAGTACTTC. Its protein is CASSIVSWSAKNIQYF.